This is a list of T cell receptor beta chains from one sample in a study of cytomegalovirus exposure and HLA in healthy donors. The assay was immunoSEQ multiplex PCR, and TCRdb's table has in-frame clones only and misses some. The table has some 120,000 clones, around 80% seen once; the top ten hold roughly 2%. Specimen: PBMCs. The receptors were sampled from a man aged 18 to 29 in good health and CMV-seronegative. Both conserved end residues are part of each CDR3. Each record gives: V gene, clone size, D gene, J gene, CDR3 DNA, CDR3 protein. D genes are given only for firm matches. Clone size is stated in some rows and not others, as once, few, many or a class when expanded.

>TRBV30|.|.|TRBJ2-7
TGTGCCTGGAGTGGACAGGGCGGCCTAGCGGGCGAGCAGTACTTC
CAWSGQGGLAGEQYF
>TRBV29-1|.|TRBD2|TRBJ2-2
TGCAGCGTTGAAGTGGGAGGGATTAGCGGGAGGGTGTCTGGGGAGCTGTTTTTT
CSVEVGGISGRVSGELFF
>TRBV7-3|.|.|TRBJ2-1
TGTGCCAGCAGCTTAACGCCGGACTCAGGCAATGAGCAGTTCTTC
CASSLTPDSGNEQFF
>TRBV28|.|.|TRBJ1-2
TGTGCCAGCGGGGGGAACTATGGCTACACCTTC
CASGGNYGYTF
>TRBV27|.|.|TRBJ2-7
TGTGCCAGCAGTTTATTCCGGGAGCAACACGAGCAGTACTTC
CASSLFREQHEQYF
>TRBV18|.|.|TRBJ1-5
TGTGCCAGCTCACCAACGTCCCAGGGAGGGCCCCAGCATTTT
CASSPTSQGGPQHF
>TRBV2|.|.|TRBJ2-1
TGTGCCAGCAGCGAAAGGAGGAGAGGCTTTGGGCAGTTCTTC
CASSERRRGFGQFF
>TRBV19|.|.|TRBJ2-6
TGTGCCAGTACTTACCGGGGAGCAACGTCTGGGGCCAACGTCCTGACTTTC
CASTYRGATSGANVLTF
>TRBV25-1|.|TRBD1|TRBJ1-2
TGTGCCAGCAGTGAAGAACATTGCGGACAGGGACACTATGGCTACACCTTC
CASSEEHCGQGHYGYTF
>TRBV29-1|.|.|TRBJ2-7
TGCAGCGTTGGGGGGACTTCTAGTTACGAGCAGTACTTC
CSVGGTSSYEQYF
>TRBV15|.|.|TRBJ2-5
TGTGCCACCAGCAGAGCGGTACAGGGAAGTCTAGAGACCCAGTACTTC
CATSRAVQGSLETQYF
>TRBV5-1|.|TRBD2|TRBJ2-2
TGCGCCAGCAAGAGCGGACTAGCGGCGAACACCGGGGAGCTGTTTTTT
CASKSGLAANTGELFF
>TRBV19|.|TRBD2|TRBJ2-2
TGTGCCAGTAGTAAGGGACTAGCGGGAGGACGAACCGAGGGGGAGCTGTTTTTT
CASSKGLAGGRTEGELFF
>TRBV21-1|.|.|TRBJ2-7
TGTGCCAGCAGCAAACCGTACAGGGATGACGAGCAGTACTTC
CASSKPYRDDEQYF
>TRBV7-2|.|.|TRBJ2-1
TGTGCCAGCAGCTTCGGAGGGCCCTTTAATGAGCAGTTCTTC
CASSFGGPFNEQFF
>TRBV9|.|.|TRBJ2-2
TGTGCCAGCAGCGTAGATTTGGGAGCCGGGGAGCTGTTTTTT
CASSVDLGAGELFF
>TRBV9|.|.|TRBJ2-7
TGTGCCAGCAGCGTAGGAGAGGGGGGGCCCTACGAGCAGTACTTC
CASSVGEGGPYEQYF
>TRBV9|.|TRBD2|TRBJ2-1
TGTGCCAGCAGCGTAGATAGCGGGGGGAACAATGAGCAGTTCTTC
CASSVDSGGNNEQFF
>TRBV11-2|.|.|TRBJ1-2
TGTGCCAGCAGCCCACCAACAGAGGGCGGCTATGGCTACACCTTC
CASSPPTEGGYGYTF
>TRBV9|.|.|TRBJ1-1
TGTGCCAGCAGCCCTAGGGGCAATCAGAACACTGAAGCTTTCTTT
CASSPRGNQNTEAFF
>TRBV7-8|once|.|TRBJ2-1
TGTGCCAGCAGCTCCCGCACTGTCGGCTCCTACAATGAGCAGTTCTTC
CASSSRTVGSYNEQFF
>TRBV6-1|.|TRBD1|TRBJ1-1
TGTGCCAGCATCGAACTGGGACAGGGGTGGACTGAAGCTTTCTTT
CASIELGQGWTEAFF
>TRBV29-1|few|.|TRBJ1-2
TGCAGCGTTGACTTGGCTTTAAGTAACTATGGCTACACCTTC
CSVDLALSNYGYTF
>TRBV6-5|.|.|TRBJ2-1
TGTGCCAGCTACGACAACAATGAGCAGTTCTTC
CASYDNNEQFF
>TRBV5-1|.|TRBD2|TRBJ2-3
TGCGCCAGCAGCTTGATTTCTCCTAGCGGCGATACGCAGTATTTT
CASSLISPSGDTQYF
>TRBV7-9|.|TRBD1|TRBJ1-5
TGTGCCAGCAGCTTAGCGGGGACAGGCCTCCCTCCTACGCATTTT
CASSLAGTGLPPTHF
>TRBV7-9|.|.|TRBJ1-2
TGTGCCAGCAGTCCGCAGGGGACGGTCATCGCTAACTATGGCTACACCTTC
CASSPQGTVIANYGYTF
>TRBV30|.|TRBD2|TRBJ2-7
TGTGCCTGGAGTGCGGGACTAGCGGGAAGTAACGACTATTTCGAGCAGTACTTC
CAWSAGLAGSNDYFEQYF
>TRBV6-5|few|.|TRBJ1-2
TGTGCCAGCAGTTACTCCCAGGGAGGGGGCTACACCTTC
CASSYSQGGGYTF
>TRBV27|.|.|TRBJ2-7
TGTGCCAGCAGTTTATTCCCACTAGCCCAAGGGGGCTACGAGCAGTACTTC
CASSLFPLAQGGYEQYF
>TRBV7-3|once|TRBD1|TRBJ2-7
TGTGCCAGCAGCTTGGGGACAGGGGTCTCCTACGAGCAGTACTTC
CASSLGTGVSYEQYF
>TRBV27|.|.|TRBJ1-6
TGTGCCAGCAGCCTCTCACAGGTAACACCCCTCCACTTT
CASSLSQVTPLHF
>TRBV7-6|few|TRBD1|TRBJ2-2
TGTGCCAGCAGCTTATTCGGGGGACAGGGAACCGGGGAGCTGTTTTTT
CASSLFGGQGTGELFF
>TRBV5-1|.|.|TRBJ2-2
TGCGCCAGCAGCCTGGAGCAGCGGAACACCGGGGAGCTGTTTTTT
CASSLEQRNTGELFF
>TRBV18|.|TRBD2|TRBJ2-1
TGTGCCAGCTCACTGTACGAAGGACTAGCGGGAGGTACTGAGCAGTTCTTC
CASSLYEGLAGGTEQFF
>TRBV5-4|.|.|TRBJ1-2
TGTGCCAGCAGCTTGCGTGGGGGCGATGGCTACACCTTC
CASSLRGGDGYTF
>TRBV19|.|TRBD2|TRBJ2-6
TGTGCCAGTAGTATTCCCGGACTAGCCCCCTCTGGGGCCAACGTCCTGACTTTC
CASSIPGLAPSGANVLTF
>TRBV19|.|.|TRBJ2-2
TGTGCCAGTATCAGGGTTGCCGGGCCCGGGGAGCTGTTTTTT
CASIRVAGPGELFF
>TRBV5-6|.|TRBD1|TRBJ1-1
TGTGCCATAATGACAGGGGGGGATGCTTTCTTT
CAIMTGGDAFF
>TRBV7-9|.|.|TRBJ1-3
TGTGCCAGCAGCTGGGGAGGAGGAAACACCATATATTTT
CASSWGGGNTIYF
>TRBV5-1|.|.|TRBJ1-6
TGCGCCAGCAGCTTGTGGGGACAAGGAGAGTCACCCCTCCACTTT
CASSLWGQGESPLHF
>TRBV10-3|.|TRBD2|TRBJ2-2
TGTGCCATCAGTGAGAGACTAGCGGGAGGAGGGGAGCTGTTTTTT
CAISERLAGGGELFF
>TRBV19|once|TRBD2|TRBJ2-2
TGTGCCAGTAACTTAGCGGGATCCACCGGGGAGCTGTTTTTT
CASNLAGSTGELFF
>TRBV30|.|.|TRBJ2-7
TGTGCCTGGAGGGAACCAGGGCTACTGTACGAGCAGTACTTC
CAWREPGLLYEQYF
>TRBV27|.|TRBD2|TRBJ2-7
TGTGCCAGCAGACGGAACAGCGGGGCCTACGAGCAGTACTTC
CASRRNSGAYEQYF